This T cell receptor beta chain was observed in a study of regulatory T cells in long-lasting Graves disease. Study observations and caveats: Sample size was small, which may have lowered accuracy. Persistent disease preferred TRBV28, TRBJ1-2 and TRBJ2-5; new disease, TRBV20-1 and TRBJ2-1.

Specified time point: newly diagnosed GD, antithyroid drugs for less than 3 months. Following extraction of RNA from PBMCs, that RNA was used to make the TCR library. Construction of the TCR beta libraries employed iRepertoire HTBI primers in conjunction with Arm-PCR of CDR3 regions. In the source study's methods: Identified across the samples were 62 TRBV segments and 14 TRBJ segments. TCRdb redid the calling of the multiplex PCR reads with MiXCR, one entry per CDR3 protein. The V and J calls here are based on TCRdb, not the publication. The sample contains approximately 300,000 distinct CDR3 sequences, more than 15% of which appear only once. The CDR3 runs to 15 residues. V lost 3 bases and J lost 2; bases outside the gene matches: 5. Germline V gene lookup returns CDR1 LGHDT and CDR2 YNNKEL (reference sequence). The sample holds many counts of this clonotype. Its antigen is still unknown.

The sequence came from a female donor with Graves disease. The sequencing used peripheral blood mononuclear cells (PBMCs), collected at new diagnosis, from a patient treated with antithyroid drugs. The chain employs TRBV3-1 and TRBJ2-5; TRBD1 aligns across 8 bases. DNA for the CDR3: TGTGCCAGCAGCCAGGAGGACAGGGAGCAAGAGACCCAGTACTTC. It encodes CASSQEDREQETQYF.